One T cell receptor (beta chain) is described in this entry. V was clipped by 6 bases and J by 8 bases; unmatched bases: 6. This CDR3 comprises 12 residues. Germline values: CDR1 LNHDA, CDR2 SQIVND (reference sequence). In the original analysis: Reference gene primer amplification yielded estimated nucleated cell counts. TCRdb keeps only in-frame clones here, not all; method: immunoSEQ multiplex PCR. V, J and clone size are taken as reported in that table, and D and trimming were inferred from the DNA itself. The table records 100,000 to 150,000 clones, approximately 88% of them present only once. The data originate from a study of blood T cell repertoires in COVID-19. Overall study: The study drew acute and convalescent COVID-19 samples from the United States, Italy and Spain. T cells, B-cell-depleted T cells, or PBMCs provided the cDNA or gDNA that served as material.

The sequenced sample was peripheral blood. The chain employs TRBV19 and TRBJ1-2; 7 nucleotides match TRBD1. The TCR comes from a man aged 55-75 years with acute or convalescent COVID-19. The CDR3 DNA sequence: TGTGCCAGTAGACCGGGACAGCGGGGCTACACCTTC. This gives the protein CASRPGQRGYTF.